These 2 T cell receptor beta chains came from one sample sequenced in a study of blood T cell repertoires in COVID-19. The data were produced by immunoSEQ multiplex PCR, yet TCRdb's version contains in-frame clones alone and is incomplete. The data contain over 45,000 clones, about 81% of them singletons. Sequencing was performed on peripheral blood. All receptors derive from a man in his 70s with active COVID-19.

This chain links TRBV15 with TRBJ1-2; D is uncertain. Germline V lookup: CDR1 LNHNV, CDR2 YYDKDF (reference sequence). The CDR3 is 14 residues long. The V gene lost 0 bases and the J gene lost 3 bases, with 8 bases spanning the gap. The CDR3 loop reads CATSRDLADYGYTF. The CDR3 DNA follows: TGTGCCACCAGCAGAGATTTGGCCGACTATGGCTACACCTTC.

The chain joins TRBV7-3 to TRBJ2-6; 8 positions agree with TRBD1. Germline-derived CDR1 and CDR2 are SGHTA and FQGTGA. CDR3 size: 17 residues. The V segment lost 5 bases and the J segment 1 base; nucleotides outside the gene matches: 7. CDR3 protein: CASSPGQGRSGANVLTF. CDR3 bases: TGTGCCAGCAGCCCCGGACAGGGACGATCTGGGGCCAACGTCCTGACTTTC.